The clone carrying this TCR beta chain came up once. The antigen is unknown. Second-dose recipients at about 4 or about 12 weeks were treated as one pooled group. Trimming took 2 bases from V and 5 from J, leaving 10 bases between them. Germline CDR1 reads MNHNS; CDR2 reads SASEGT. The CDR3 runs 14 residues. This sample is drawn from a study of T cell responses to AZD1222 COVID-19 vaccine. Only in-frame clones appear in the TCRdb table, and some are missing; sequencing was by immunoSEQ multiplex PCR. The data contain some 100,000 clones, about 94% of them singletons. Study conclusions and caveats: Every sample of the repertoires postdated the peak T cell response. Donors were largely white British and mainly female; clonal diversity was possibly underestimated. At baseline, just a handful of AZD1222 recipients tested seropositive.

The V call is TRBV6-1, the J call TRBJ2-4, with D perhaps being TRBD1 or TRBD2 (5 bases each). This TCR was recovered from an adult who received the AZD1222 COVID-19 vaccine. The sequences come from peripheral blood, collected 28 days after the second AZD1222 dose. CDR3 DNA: TGTGCCAGCAGTGAACGGGACCGAGAAAACATTCAGTACTTC. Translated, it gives CASSERDRENIQYF.